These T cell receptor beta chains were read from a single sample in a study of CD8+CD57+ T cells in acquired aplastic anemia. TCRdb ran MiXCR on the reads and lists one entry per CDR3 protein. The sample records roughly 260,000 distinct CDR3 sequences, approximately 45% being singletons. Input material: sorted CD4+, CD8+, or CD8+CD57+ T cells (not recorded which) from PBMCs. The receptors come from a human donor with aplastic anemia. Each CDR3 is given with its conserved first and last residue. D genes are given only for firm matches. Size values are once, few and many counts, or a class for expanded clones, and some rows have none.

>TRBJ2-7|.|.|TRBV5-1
TGCGCCAGCAGCCACGTAATGGGACACGGGTCCTACGAGCAGTACTTC
CASSHVMGHGSYEQYF
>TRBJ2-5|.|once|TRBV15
TGTGCCACCAGCAGGGCGGGTAGCGGTGAGACCCAGTACTTC
CATSRAGSGETQYF
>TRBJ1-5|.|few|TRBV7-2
TGTGCCAGCAGCCAAGGTTTGCTGTTGCCCCAGCATTTT
CASSQGLLLPQHF
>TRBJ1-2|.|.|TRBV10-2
TGCGCCAGCAGGTATCCGGGGCCCAACACTCGGGGCTACACCTTC
CASRYPGPNTRGYTF
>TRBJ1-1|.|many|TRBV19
TGTGCCAGTAGTATACTTATCCGGGATGAAGCTTTCTTT
CASSILIRDEAFF
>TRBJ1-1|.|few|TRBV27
TGTGCCAGCAGTTTGGGAATTAGCACTGAAGCTTTCTTT
CASSLGISTEAFF
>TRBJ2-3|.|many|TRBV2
TGTGCCAGCAGTGCAGGGCCCAGCACAGATACGCAGTATTTT
CASSAGPSTDTQYF
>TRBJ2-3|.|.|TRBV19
TGTGCCAGTAGTCCGGGACCGACTAGCACAGATACGCAGTATTTT
CASSPGPTSTDTQYF
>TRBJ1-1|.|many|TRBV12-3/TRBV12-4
TGTGCCAGCAGTTCGACATCGGGGGGCACTGAAGCTTTCTTT
CASSSTSGGTEAFF
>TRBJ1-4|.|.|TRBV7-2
TGTGCCAGCAGCTTAGGGGCGACAGTCGACGAAAAACTGTTTTTT
CASSLGATVDEKLFF
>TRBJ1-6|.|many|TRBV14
TGTGCCAGCAGCCAGGACCGCCCTACTAATAATTCACCCCTCCACTTT
CASSQDRPTNNSPLHF
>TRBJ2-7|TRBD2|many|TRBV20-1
TGCAGTGCTAGACAGAGACTAGCGGGAGTTTACGAGCAGTACTTC
CSARQRLAGVYEQYF
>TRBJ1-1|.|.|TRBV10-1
TGCGCCAGCAGTCCGGTGGGGACTTCTGAAGCTTTCTTT
CASSPVGTSEAFF
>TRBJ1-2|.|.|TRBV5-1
TGCGCCAGCAGCTTATCACAGAACTATGGCTACACCTTC
CASSLSQNYGYTF
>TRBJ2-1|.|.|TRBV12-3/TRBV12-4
TGTGCCAGCAGTCCGGGTGTAGGCAATGAGCAGTTCTTC
CASSPGVGNEQFF
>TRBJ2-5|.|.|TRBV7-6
TGTGCCAGCCGTAGCGCATGGGGAAGGGGTAGGGAGACCCAGTACTTC
CASRSAWGRGRETQYF
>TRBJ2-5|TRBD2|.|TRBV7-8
TGTGCCAGCAGCCGAAGACTAGCGGGACAACAAGAGACCCAGTACTTC
CASSRRLAGQQETQYF
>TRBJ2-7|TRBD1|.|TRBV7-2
TGTGCCAGCAGCCAAGACAGGGGGCTTATTCGCGAGCAGTACTTC
CASSQDRGLIREQYF
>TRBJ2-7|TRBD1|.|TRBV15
TGTGCCACCAGCAGAGGGACAGGGGATTACTACGAGCAGTACTTC
CATSRGTGDYYEQYF
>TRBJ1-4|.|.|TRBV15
TGTGCCACCAGCAGGACCCGGGACAAAAATGAAAAACTGTTTTTT
CATSRTRDKNEKLFF
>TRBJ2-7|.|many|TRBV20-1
TGCAGTGCTAGAGGGGCGGACGCACTGATTTACGAGCAGTACTTC
CSARGADALIYEQYF
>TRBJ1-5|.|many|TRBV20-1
TGCAGTGCCACCCTTCCTGGGGGCAATCAGCCCCAGCATTTT
CSATLPGGNQPQHF
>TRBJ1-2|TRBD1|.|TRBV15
TGTGCCACCAGCAGAGGGGGACAGGGGTATGGCTACACCTTC
CATSRGGQGYGYTF